This is a list of T cell receptor beta chains from one sample in a study of cytomegalovirus exposure and HLA in healthy donors. Using immunoSEQ multiplex PCR, the repertoire was profiled, and TCRdb retains in-frame clones only, with some absent. The sample shows about 98,000 clones, more than 70% of them seen only once. Sequencing used PBMCs. Receptors originate from a young man in good health and CMV-seropositive. CDR3s include the opening cysteine and the closing phenylalanine or tryptophan. Each record gives: V gene, D gene, J gene, clone size, CDR3 protein, CDR3 DNA. A D gene is named only where the DNA matches it firmly. Clone size is shown for a subset of rows, as once, few, many or a class of expanded clone.

TRBV2	TRBD1	TRBJ1-5	-	CASSDVFQGDQPQHF	TGTGCCAGCAGTGATGTCTTTCAGGGGGATCAGCCCCAGCATTTT
TRBV6-5	TRBD2	TRBJ2-5	once	CASNSGAYQETQYF	TGTGCCAGCAACAGCGGGGCGTACCAAGAGACCCAGTACTTC
TRBV27	-	TRBJ1-5	-	CASRGAANQPQHF	TGTGCCAGCAGAGGGGCGGCCAATCAGCCCCAGCATTTT
TRBV2	-	TRBJ2-7	-	CASSVWFANEQYF	TGTGCCAGCAGTGTCTGGTTTGCTAACGAGCAGTACTTC
TRBV9	-	TRBJ1-1	once	CASSAPSGQNTEAFF	TGTGCCAGCAGCGCCCCATCGGGACAAAACACTGAAGCTTTCTTT
TRBV7-9	TRBD1	TRBJ1-4	-	CASSDTTGGGEKLFF	TGTGCCAGCAGCGATACCACAGGGGGCGGTGAAAAACTGTTTTTT
TRBV5-1	-	TRBJ2-3	-	CASSLFGGSTDTQYF	TGCGCCAGCAGCTTGTTCGGCGGTAGCACAGATACGCAGTATTTT
TRBV28	TRBD1	TRBJ1-1	-	CATNRGDTEAFF	TGTGCCACAAACAGGGGGGACACTGAAGCTTTCTTT
TRBV2	TRBD2	TRBJ2-3	-	CASPSGSTDTQYF	TGTGCCAGCCCTAGCGGTAGCACAGATACGCAGTATTTT
TRBV5-1	TRBD2	TRBJ2-1	-	CASSLLSGGVSSYNEQFF	TGCGCCAGCAGCTTGCTGAGCGGGGGGGTAAGCTCCTACAATGAGCAGTTCTTC
TRBV5-1	TRBD1	TRBJ2-5	-	CASSLTGTGRQETQYF	TGCGCCAGCAGCTTAACCGGGACAGGGCGACAAGAGACCCAGTACTTC
TRBV25-1	-	TRBJ1-2	-	CASSDVGDPWGDGYTF	TGTGCCAGCAGTGATGTTGGGGACCCGTGGGGGGATGGCTACACCTTC
TRBV5-5	-	TRBJ1-1	-	CASSAGTGMNTEAFF	TGTGCCAGCAGCGCGGGGACGGGTATGAACACTGAAGCTTTCTTT
TRBV30	TRBD1	TRBJ1-3	-	CAWSDTTGIGNTIYF	TGTGCCTGGAGTGATACGACAGGGATAGGAAACACCATATATTTT
TRBV6-1	-	TRBJ2-7	-	CASSAALSYEQYF	TGTGCCAGCAGTGCCGCACTCTCCTACGAGCAGTACTTC
TRBV5-1	-	TRBJ1-6	-	CASAQIGGTNSPLHF	TGCGCCAGCGCCCAAATCGGGGGTACGAATTCACCCCTCCACTTT
TRBV28	TRBD1	TRBJ2-6	once	CASSPRQGTFSGANVLTF	TGTGCCAGCAGCCCGAGACAGGGTACATTCTCTGGGGCCAACGTCCTGACTTTC
TRBV11-2	TRBD1	TRBJ1-4	few	CASSWGQGKKLFF	TGTGCCAGCAGCTGGGGACAGGGAAAAAAACTGTTTTTT
TRBV23-1	-	TRBJ1-4	-	CASSQSISFWQINEKLFF	TGCGCCAGCAGTCAATCTATCTCGTTTTGGCAGATAAATGAAAAACTGTTTTTT
TRBV9	TRBD2	TRBJ2-3	-	CASSVDPGGVKDTQYF	TGTGCCAGCAGCGTAGACCCGGGGGGGGTAAAAGATACGCAGTATTTT
TRBV11-2	TRBD1	TRBJ2-2	-	CASSSQGVNTGELFF	TGTGCCAGCAGTTCCCAGGGGGTAAACACCGGGGAGCTGTTTTTT
TRBV5-4	-	TRBJ2-5	-	CASSPKGSETQYF	TGTGCCAGCAGCCCGAAGGGGTCGGAGACCCAGTACTTC
TRBV30	-	TRBJ2-7	-	CAWSPDGEQYF	TGTGCCTGGAGCCCTGACGGGGAGCAGTACTTC
TRBV7-8	TRBD1	TRBJ2-5	-	CASSSLRDRGRQETQYF	TGTGCCAGCAGCTCTCTCCGGGACAGGGGGCGTCAAGAGACCCAGTACTTC
TRBV5-6	-	TRBJ1-4	-	CASSFKQTNEKLFF	TGTGCCAGCAGCTTTAAACAGACTAATGAAAAACTGTTTTTT
TRBV30	TRBD1	TRBJ1-1	-	CAYEQTGSNTEAFF	TGTGCGTACGAACAGACAGGGTCGAACACTGAAGCTTTCTTT
TRBV19	TRBD1	TRBJ1-1	-	CASSIYGTGSIFF	TGTGCCAGTAGTATCTACGGGACAGGGTCCATCTTCTTT
TRBV5-1	TRBD1	TRBJ2-7	-	CASSLGQGAYEQYF	TGCGCCAGCAGCTTGGGGCAGGGGGCTTACGAGCAGTACTTC
TRBV5-1	TRBD1	TRBJ1-2	few	CASQRDRTGIYGYTF	TGCGCCAGCCAGCGGGACCGGACAGGGATTTATGGCTACACCTTC
TRBV2	-	TRBJ2-1	-	CASKGLEGVPEQFF	TGTGCCAGCAAGGGGCTAGAAGGTGTTCCCGAGCAGTTCTTC
TRBV19	-	TRBJ2-1	-	CASSPTPVGRDPFF	TGTGCCAGTAGCCCAACCCCCGTGGGGCGGGACCCCTTCTTC
TRBV7-9	-	TRBJ1-1	-	CASSEGRNTEAFF	TGTGCCAGCAGCGAAGGGAGGAACACTGAAGCTTTCTTT
TRBV7-8	TRBD1	TRBJ1-1	once	CASSLPGQGHTEAFF	TGTGCCAGCAGCTTACCGGGACAGGGCCACACTGAAGCTTTCTTT
TRBV7-8	TRBD1	TRBJ2-7	-	CASSGGAGQGGEQYF	TGTGCCAGCAGCGGAGGAGCGGGACAGGGCGGGGAGCAGTACTTC
TRBV7-9	TRBD1	TRBJ2-7	few	CASSLEWDSSYEQYF	TGTGCCAGCAGCTTGGAGTGGGACAGCTCCTACGAGCAGTACTTC
TRBV10-1	-	TRBJ1-4	-	CASNRQASEKLFF	TGCGCCAGCAACCGACAGGCGAGTGAAAAACTGTTTTTT
TRBV10-2	-	TRBJ1-2	-	CASSGWDLRGYGYTF	TGCGCCAGCAGTGGCTGGGATCTTAGGGGCTATGGCTACACCTTC
TRBV29-1	TRBD1	TRBJ1-2	once	CSVSTGTGHYGYTF	TGCAGCGTTTCAACCGGGACAGGGCACTATGGCTACACCTTC
TRBV2	TRBD1	TRBJ1-5	-	CASSEEGAVQPQHF	TGTGCCAGCAGTGAAGAGGGGGCGGTTCAGCCCCAGCATTTT
TRBV5-1	TRBD2	TRBJ2-1	-	CASRDSTSGTHYNEQFF	TGCGCCAGCAGGGACTCGACTAGCGGGACCCACTACAATGAGCAGTTCTTC
TRBV5-6	TRBD1	TRBJ1-2	-	CASSFMTGLRGYTF	TGTGCCAGCAGCTTTATGACAGGGTTACGTGGCTACACCTTC
TRBV30	TRBD1	TRBJ1-2	-	CAWSVGDRGRGYTF	TGTGCCTGGAGTGTAGGGGACAGGGGCCGGGGCTACACCTTC